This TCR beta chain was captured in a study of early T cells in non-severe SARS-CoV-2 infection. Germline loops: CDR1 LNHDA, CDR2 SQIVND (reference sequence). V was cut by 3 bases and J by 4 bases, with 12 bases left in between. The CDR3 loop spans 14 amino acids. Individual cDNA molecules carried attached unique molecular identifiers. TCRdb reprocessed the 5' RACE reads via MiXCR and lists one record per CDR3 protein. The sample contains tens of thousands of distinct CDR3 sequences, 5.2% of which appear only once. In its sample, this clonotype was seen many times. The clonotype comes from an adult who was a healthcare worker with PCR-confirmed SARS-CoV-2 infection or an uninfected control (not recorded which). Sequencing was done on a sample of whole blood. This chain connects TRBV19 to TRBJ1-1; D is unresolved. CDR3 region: CASSIHGRPTEAFF. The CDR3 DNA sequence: TGTGCCAGTAGTATCCACGGCAGGCCCACTGAAGCTTTCTTT.